This TCR beta chain is from a study of identical twins. Healthy Caucasian individuals made up all the donors. One entry per CDR3 protein, called by TCRdb with MiXCR from the 5' RACE reads. The sample has some 440,000 distinct CDR3 sequences; approximately 24% are singletons. These data also formed part of another study, on T cells expressing NK-cell markers. Per that paper: TCR beta repertoires came from sorted CD3+CD56+NKG2C+, CD3+CD56+NKG2C- and CD3+CD56-NKG2C+ T cells. There remained a lack of clarity about HCMV specificity of expanded NKG2C+ T cell clones.

The sequence derives from a woman younger than 35 in good health. Sequenced input: CD4+ T cells sorted from blood.

This CDR3 reads CASSYSGPQWPQHF. The CDR3 DNA follows: TGTGCCAGCAGTTACTCGGGTCCTCAGTGGCCCCAGCATTTT. The gene calls are TRBV6-2 or TRBV6-3 and TRBJ1-5, with D unresolved. The germline V gene encodes CDR1 MNHEY and CDR2 SVGEGT. V gave up 0 bases and J gave up 9 bases, with 12 bases separating them. This CDR3 comprises 14 residues.